This entry lists 22 T cell receptor beta chains sequenced from one sample in a study of early T cells in non-severe SARS-CoV-2 infection (dated by TCRdb to about 2021). To prepare the library, 5' RACE was applied. The run used a NextSeq 500. Using fastp trimming at Q25 and MiXCR clonotype assembly, TCRdb reanalyzed the public sequencing data and kept in-frame beta chains. Identical CDR3 protein sequences are pooled into one entry, listed with their most common genes and DNA. This sample comprises around 19,000 distinct CDR3 sequences, about 4.3% of them detected only once. Less than 5.5% of the sample belongs to the ten largest clones. The sequenced material came from whole blood. These receptors originate from an adult who was a healthcare worker with PCR-confirmed SARS-CoV-2 infection or an uninfected control (not recorded which).

This clonotype was detected many times. This sequence joins TRBV12-3 or TRBV12-4 and TRBJ2-7, with a tentative D call TRBD1 (6 bases). This CDR3 has 15 amino acids. The V end lost 0 bases, the J end lost 2 bases, and 11 bases lay between the germline ends. This chain's CDR3 is CASSLARQGTYEQYF. In DNA, the CDR3 is TGTGCCAGCAGTTTAGCGCGTCAGGGGACCTACGAGCAGTACTTC.

This chain uses TRBV2 with TRBJ2-7; tentative D call: TRBD2 (7 bases). This CDR3 comprises 15 residues. The germline V and J ends were trimmed by 6 bases and 4 bases, with 19 bases remaining between them. The germline CDR1 and CDR2 sequences are SNHLY and FYNNEI. CDR3: CASRSRGAEIYEQYF. The DNA for the CDR3 is TGTGCCAGCAGGTCCCGGGGGGCCGAAATTTACGAGCAGTACTTC. The whole variable domain, filled in from reference TRBV2 and TRBJ2-7, reads EPEVTQTPSHQVTQMGQEVILRCVPISNHLYFYWYRQILGQKVEFLVSFYNNEISEKSEIFDDQFSVERPDGSNFTLKIRSTKLEDSAMYFCASRSRGAEIYEQYFGPGTRLTVT.

There are many counts of this clonotype. The rearrangement links TRBV7-8 to TRBJ2-3; no reliable D call. Deletions cut 3 bases from V and 6 bases from J, with 4 bases between. The CDR3 contains 11 residues. Germline loops: CDR1 SGHVS, CDR2 FQNEAQ. This CDR3 is CASSFKDTQYF. CDR3 nucleotide sequence: TGTGCCAGCAGCTTTAAGGATACGCAGTATTTT.

The gene calls are TRBV7-2 and TRBJ2-7; tentatively, D is TRBD1 or TRBD2 (5 bases each). Germline V gives CDR1 SGHTA, CDR2 FQGNSA. The ends were cut back, 0 bases at V and 2 bases at J, with 5 bases in the middle. The CDR3 totals 13 residues. The DNA of the CDR3 is TGTGCCAGCAGCTTAGCGGGGGCCTACGAGCAGTACTTC. The encoded protein is CASSLAGAYEQYF.

The sample holds many counts of this clonotype. The chain recombines TRBV12-3 or TRBV12-4 with TRBJ1-1; TRBD1 aligns across 7 bases. The CDR3 is 13 residues long. J was trimmed by 10 bases and V by 3 bases; bases with no gene match: 8. For the CDR3, the DNA is TGTGCCAGCAGTTTCGGACAGGCCGGGGGAGCTTTCTTT. Translated, it gives CASSFGQAGGAFF.

The V call is TRBV7-8, the J call TRBJ2-7; possible D gene TRBD2, 5 bases. CDR3 length equals 13 residues. Germline V gene data show CDR1 as SGHVS and CDR2 as FQNEAQ. V lost 5 bases and J lost 7, with 15 bases in between. In nucleotides, the CDR3 is TGTGCCAGCAGCACCTGGACCCGAGGGGAGCAGTACTTC. Translating it yields CASSTWTRGEQYF.

This clonotype came up many times. The chain couples TRBV7-9 to TRBJ2-5; D call uncertain. The CDR3 spans 16 residues. Trimming cost V 4 bases and J 3 bases, with 18 bases left between them. Germline V gene lookup returns CDR1 SEHNR and CDR2 FQNEAQ (reference sequence). The CDR3 DNA sequence: TGTGCCAGCAGCTCCCTATGGCAGCGTGAGAAAGAGACCCAGTACTTC. This translates into CASSSLWQREKETQYF. Drawing the rest from reference TRBV7-9 and TRBJ2-5, the complete variable domain is DTGVSQNPRHKITKRGQNVTFRCDPISEHNRLYWYRQTLGQGPEFLTYFQNEAQLEKSRLLSDRFSAERPKGSFSTLEIQRTEQGDSAMYLCASSSLWQREKETQYFGPGTRLLVL.

This clonotype was detected ten times or more. The V call is TRBV3-1, the J call TRBJ1-6; TRBD1 matches at 7 bases. The CDR3 is 15 residues long. The ends lost 4 bases at V and 7 bases at J; junction bases unmatched: 7. From germline, CDR1 is LGHDT and CDR2 YNNKEL (reference sequence). CDR3 sequence reads: CASSLSGQTNSPLHF. For the CDR3, the DNA is TGTGCCAGCAGCCTATCGGGACAGACCAATTCACCCCTCCACTTT.

There are a few counts of this clonotype. V usage is TRBV29-1 and J usage is TRBJ1-2; D is perhaps TRBD1 (6 bases). V was shortened by 4 bases and J by 5 bases, with 14 bases between the two germline ends. CDR1 and CDR2 (germline): SQVTM, ANQGSEA. This CDR3 has 13 residues. The CDR3 bases are TGCAGCGTTGGGTTAACAGGGAAATATGGCTACACCTTC. As protein: CSVGLTGKYGYTF.

There are many counts of this clonotype. The chain has TRBV30 and TRBJ2-2; D is ambiguous. Deletions cut 8 bases from V and 6 bases from J, with 16 bases between. CDR1 GTSNPN and CDR2 SVGIG come from the germline V gene (reference sequence). CDR3 size: 13 residues. The CDR3 bases are TGTGCCCTGGATGGGGTAGAGGCCGGGGAGCTGTTTTTT. Its protein is CALDGVEAGELFF.

This clonotype was picked up many times. V is TRBV29-1 and J is TRBJ2-4; D is uncertain. CDR1 and CDR2 from the germline V gene are SQVTM and ANQGSEA. The V end lost 5 bases, the J end lost 7 bases, and 12 bases lay between the germline ends. The CDR3 length is 12 residues. The CDR3 loop reads CSVSAATNIQYF. The CDR3 DNA reads TGCAGCGTTTCGGCAGCAACTAACATTCAGTACTTC.

This clonotype was recorded many times. The chain uses TRBV29-1 and TRBJ2-1, with TRBD1 identical over 11 bases. The ends lost 4 bases at V and 7 bases at J; junction bases unmatched: 6. CDR3 size: 14 residues. Germline assignment: CDR1 SQVTM and CDR2 ANQGSEA. Here the CDR3 reads CSVGPGQGANEQFF. The CDR3 DNA reads as TGCAGCGTTGGCCCCGGACAGGGGGCTAATGAGCAGTTCTTC.

This clonotype has only a few counts. The genes are TRBV7-9 and TRBJ2-7, with 9 bases that match TRBD2. Germline loops: CDR1 SEHNR, CDR2 FQNEAQ (reference sequence). This CDR3 spans 15 amino acids. After removal of 3 bases from V and 3 bases from J, the junction contained 6 bases not matched to a gene. CDR3 nucleotides: TGTGCCAGCAGCTTTCCACTAGCGGGTCTCTACGAGCAGTACTTC. It codes for CASSFPLAGLYEQYF.

This clonotype was observed many times. V and J are TRBV11-2 and TRBJ2-1; D could derive from TRBD1 or TRBD2 (6 bases each). Germline V gives CDR1 SGHAT, CDR2 FQNNGV. V was cut by 6 bases and J by 2 bases, with 14 bases left in between. This CDR3 has 15 amino acids. The CDR3 loop is CASSSRRGTYNEQFF. CDR3 bases: TGTGCCAGCAGTTCCCGGAGGGGGACCTACAATGAGCAGTTCTTC.

The chain couples TRBV6-6 to TRBJ2-7; D possibly corresponds to TRBD2 (5 bases). The CDR3 is 12 amino acids. V shed 8 bases and J shed 3 bases, with 11 bases lying between them. From germline, CDR1 is MNHNY and CDR2 SVGAGI (reference sequence). The CDR3 region has the DNA TGTGCCAGCGGTGGAGGAGGCTACGAGCAGTACTTC. Its translation: CASGGGGYEQYF.

This clonotype was recorded many times. The V gene is TRBV6-2 or TRBV6-3, the J gene TRBJ2-3; possibly TRBD1 for D (6 bases). There are 15 residues in the CDR3. Germline loops: CDR1 MNHEY, CDR2 SVGEGT. The germline V and J ends were trimmed by 6 bases and 7 bases, with 20 bases remaining between them. Written as DNA, the CDR3 is TGTGCCAGCAGGGAAACAGGGTTCCATCCCTATACGCAGTATTTT. Translation: CASRETGFHPYTQYF.

This clonotype was seen repeatedly, ten times or more. This chain joins TRBV20-1 and TRBJ2-3, with unresolved D. This CDR3 comprises 14 residues. CDR1 is DFQATT and CDR2 is SNEGSKA in the germline V gene (reference sequence). V gave up 0 bases and J gave up 6 bases, with 13 bases separating them. CDR3 nucleotides: TGCAGTGCTAGAGATCATCTCGGTCTGGATACGCAGTATTTT. Protein sequence: CSARDHLGLDTQYF.

This clonotype was detected ten times or more. V usage is TRBV7-2 and J usage is TRBJ2-1; D unresolved. The CDR3 has 14 residues. Trimming removed 5 bases from V and 0 bases from J, with 8 bases in between. CDR1 and CDR2 from the germline V gene are SGHTA and FQGNSA. The CDR3 DNA sequence: TGTGCCAGCAGCCCTTCGAGCTCCTACAATGAGCAGTTCTTC. Protein: CASSPSSSYNEQFF. The full variable domain, rest sourced from reference TRBV7-2 and TRBJ2-1, is GAGVSQSPSNKVTEKGKDVELRCDPISGHTALYWYRQSLGQGLEFLIYFQGNSAPDKSGLPSDRFSAERTGGSVSTLTIQRTQQEDSAVYLCASSPSSSYNEQFFGPGTRLTVL.

This clonotype was seen repeatedly, ten times or more. CDR3 loop: CASSYRVSTGELFF. Written as DNA, the CDR3 is TGTGCCAGCAGTTACAGGGTTTCTACCGGGGAGCTGTTTTTT. This chain joins TRBV2 and TRBJ2-2, with D perhaps matching TRBD1 (6 bases). The CDR3 totals 14 residues. Germline V gives CDR1 SNHLY, CDR2 FYNNEI. V was cut by 5 bases and J by 5 bases, with 12 bases left in between.

Only a few counts were recorded for this clonotype. The chain recombines TRBV7-2 with TRBJ2-3, with 11 bases matching TRBD2. The CDR3 totals 15 residues. The V and J ends lost 3 bases and 2 bases, in that order; junction bases with no gene match: 1. Germline CDR1 SGHTA, CDR2 FQGNSA. The CDR3 sequence: CASSFSGGATDTQYF. The CDR3 DNA sequence: TGTGCCAGCAGCTTTAGCGGGGGGGCCACAGATACGCAGTATTTT.

This clonotype came up many times. The chain employs TRBV20-1 and TRBJ2-1; no definite D call. CDR1 is DFQATT, CDR2 SNEGSKA, per germline (reference sequence). Trimming left V 3 bases short and J 7 bases short, with 19 bases between. The CDR3 consists of 15 residues. The CDR3 region has the DNA TGCAGTGCTAGGATCTTAGCAGGCGACACAAATGAGCAGTTCTTC. Its translation: CSARILAGDTNEQFF.

This clonotype was detected only a few times. The rearrangement joins TRBV29-1 to TRBJ2-5; the D is unclear. Germline loops: CDR1 SQVTM, CDR2 ANQGSEA. The CDR3 is made up of 12 amino acids. V lost 2 bases, J lost 4 bases, and 8 bases lay in between. The CDR3 sequence: CSVEWGGETQYF. In DNA form, the CDR3 reads TGCAGCGTTGAATGGGGTGGAGAGACCCAGTACTTC.